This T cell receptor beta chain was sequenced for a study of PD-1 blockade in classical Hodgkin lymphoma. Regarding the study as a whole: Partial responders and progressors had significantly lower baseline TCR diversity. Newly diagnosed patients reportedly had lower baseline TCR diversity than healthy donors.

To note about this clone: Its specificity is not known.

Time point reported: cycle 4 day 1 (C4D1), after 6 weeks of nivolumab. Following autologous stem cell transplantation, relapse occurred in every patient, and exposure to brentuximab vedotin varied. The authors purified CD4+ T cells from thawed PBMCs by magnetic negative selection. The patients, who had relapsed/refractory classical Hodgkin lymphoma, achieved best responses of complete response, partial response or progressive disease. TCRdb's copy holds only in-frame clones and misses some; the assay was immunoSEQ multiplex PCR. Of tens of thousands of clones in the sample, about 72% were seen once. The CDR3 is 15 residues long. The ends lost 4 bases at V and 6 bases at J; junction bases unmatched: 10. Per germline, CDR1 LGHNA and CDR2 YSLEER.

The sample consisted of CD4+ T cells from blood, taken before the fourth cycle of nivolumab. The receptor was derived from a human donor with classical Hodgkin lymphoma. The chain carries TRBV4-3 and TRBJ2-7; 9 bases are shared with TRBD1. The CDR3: CASSRNRDRVGEQYF. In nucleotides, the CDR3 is TGCGCCAGCAGCCGCAACCGGGACAGGGTGGGCGAGCAGTACTTC.